This T cell receptor beta chain came from a study of T cell responses to AZD1222 COVID-19 vaccine. Sequencing used immunoSEQ multiplex PCR; TCRdb keeps in-frame clones, though not all of them. This table holds 85,000 to 120,000 clones, roughly nine tenths found once. V dropped 3 bases and J dropped 0 bases, with 12 bases sitting between them. Germline V gene lookup returns CDR1 SGHTS and CDR2 YDEGEE. This CDR3 comprises 15 residues. The chain recombines TRBV5-8 with TRBJ1-1; possibly TRBD1 for D (5 bases). This TCR came from an adult in good health. Here the sequenced sample was peripheral blood, taken on day 0 of AZD1222 vaccination. The CDR3 DNA reads as TGTGCCAGCAGCTCGACGGGACGGATGAACACTGAAGCTTTCTTT. Amino acids: CASSSTGRMNTEAFF.